Included here is one T cell receptor (beta chain) sequence, with context. This clone's antigen is unknown. Qualities for individual bases were not recorded, and no much larger clone is one base off. Library preparation employed the immunoSEQ multiplex PCR assay. A mixture of 60 forward primers for TCR Vbeta segments and 13 reverse primers for TCR Jbeta segments was used in the multiplex PCR. The CDR3 region of rearranged TCR beta genes was amplified from genomic DNA by a multiplex PCR assay. The Illumina HiSeq System was used to sequence the amplified TCR beta libraries as 87-base-pair reads. The source study handled its data this way. In a later analysis, tens of millions of unique TCR beta chains were counted across the 666 repertoires, and roughly 11 million of these chains were shared by at least two donors. To remove PCR and sequencing errors, raw reads were error-corrected and collapsed into unique sequences using a nearest-neighbor algorithm that merged closely related sequences. Alignment of CDR3 sequences to IMGT reference sequences was used to assign V, D and J gene segments. For a sequence to be retained, at least a six-nucleotide match to both a V gene segment and a J gene segment was required. A rearrangement was called productive if the CDR3 had no stop codons and remained in frame with V and J, and every other rearrangement was called non-productive. CDR3 was defined by IMGT convention, running from the second conserved V-encoded cysteine to the conserved J-encoded phenylalanine. Sequences without an unambiguous match to a single V gene segment were excluded from the earlier analysis of a few hundred of the donors. In an earlier analysis of 587 of the donors, a V segment was called functional when productive rearrangements were above 56.7%, and segregating when the standard deviation between donors exceeded 5%. A statistical classification framework was developed to diagnose cytomegalovirus status using the catalog of TCR beta chain sequences. V and J gene assignment, in a later analysis, came from comparing TCR nucleotide sequences with IMGT/GENE-DB human TR gene sequences. The TCRdist pipeline was used in a later analysis to assign CDR3 sequences and most-parsimonious VDJ recombination scenarios. In a later analysis, each TCR beta chain was defined by its CDR3 amino acid sequence together with its V-gene family, and reads without a unique V-gene family were excluded. A later analysis removed nearly 600 highly shared, low-generation-probability nucleotide sequences to deal with suspected cross-contamination and a sequencing artifact. For each public chain, a later analysis derived a clonal expansion index from normalized ranks of inferred template counts within each repertoire. Generation probabilities in a later analysis came from a VDJ recombination model fitted to out-of-frame rearrangements, and those results were checked against IGoR. A later analysis scored TCR-TCR, TCR-HLA and TCR-CMV co-occurrence with hypergeometric tests, applying a repertoire-size bias correction to TCR pairs. To estimate false discovery rates, a later analysis permuted the HLA or CMV assignments 20 times. In a later analysis, co-occurring TCRs were grouped using DBSCAN, with TCRdist sequence similarity added in when clustering inside HLA-allele-positive subsets. For co-occurrence clustering, repertoires with fewer than 30,000 or more than 120,000 public chains were excluded, along with four to six repertoires with anomalous nucleotide sharing. Entries here come from immuneACCESS through TCRdb and include only in-frame sequences with V and J called. Some clones fail to appear in such tables; in the studies checked, an unresolved V gene covers under half of the shortfall, and the cause of the remainder is unknown. V and J calls and clone size are those listed in that table; D and trimming were worked out from the DNA. The sample includes fewer than 200,000 clones, with approximately 80% observed a single time. Less than 15% of the sample rests with the top ten.

The data were taken from a study of cytomegalovirus exposure and HLA in healthy donors (dated 2017 in TCRdb). Turning to the overall study: In an earlier analysis of some 610 of the donors, approximately 300 Gb of sequence data and 117 million unique TCR beta sequences from about 179 million T cells were reported. An early release covering roughly 640 HLA-typed donors comprised about 300 gigabases of sequencing data and around 80 million unique TCR sequences. Of the roughly 400 genotyped donors, over 70% fell in the genetic ancestry cluster associated with self-reported Caucasian donors. The aim of the study was to test whether cataloging public T cell receptors could identify signatures of past pathogen exposure. The T cell repertoires of 666 subjects were profiled by immunosequencing and related to cytomegalovirus serostatus. Besides the first cohort of roughly 700 subjects, a separate validation cohort made up of 120 different subjects was used. High-throughput TCR immunosequencing, statistical association of individual TCRs with disease status, and machine learning were combined to predict cytomegalovirus infection status. To study patterns of TCR occurrence, a later analysis re-analyzed previously published TCR beta repertoires from 500 to 850 donors and added high-resolution HLA genotyping. Rather than using new phenotypic data, the later analysis identified candidate immune exposures from TCR beta sequences and from how often those sequences occurred across donors. In an earlier analysis of 500 to 650 of the donors, high-throughput TCR beta sequencing was used to judge whether each TCR beta V gene segment behaved as functional or pseudogenic. Alongside the repertoire data, information on donor age, sex, ethnicity and CMV serostatus was compiled. A later genetic analysis took genome-wide SNP genotypes for about 55% of the roughly 670 donors and used that subset as a discovery cohort. Every repertoire in the discovery cohort had been generated on one and the same sequencing platform. Class I and class II HLA loci were covered by the typing at four-digit resolution. The number of typed donors differed by locus: roughly 629-630 for A, B, C, DRB1 and DQB1; 500 to 550 for DQA1; around 580 for DPA1; and about 470 for DPB1. Because of strong linkage in the cohort, four or five DR-DQ haplotypes were treated as single units for association and clustering. Across around 400 genotyped donors of the cohort, an average of 235,054 unique TCR beta nucleotide sequences per donor were sequenced, and roughly 20% of those sequences were non-productive. The study at large found these results: Linkage disequilibrium might explain the correlated functional status among segregating V segments, but an unknown experimental factor could not be excluded. A further reported finding was that TCR beta sequences accurately predicted the HLA-A and HLA-B alleles for most subjects in the first cohort. Because HLA typing was missing for some donors at each locus, association tests included only the typed subset. A cluster of highly shared sequence variants was judged likely to represent a technical artifact of the sequencing pipeline. In a later genetic analysis, fewer N-insertions in productive TCRs were reported among donors in an Asian-associated ancestry cluster than the approximately 670-donor mean. In both the original and validation cohorts, the classifier was reported to diagnose cytomegalovirus status with high specificity and sensitivity. In a later analysis, HLA-associated TCR beta chains were found to be more clonally expanded and to have lower generation probabilities than equally common non-associated chains. Specific HLA alleles were associated with 16,951 TCR beta sequences at a false discovery rate of 0.05 in a later analysis. Roughly uniform sequencing depth across donors was assumed in presence/absence analyses, although this assumption may not hold. In the study, roughly 160 TCR beta chains were listed as associated with cytomegalovirus. A later analysis found that most CMV-associated TCR beta chains appeared HLA-restricted, with HLA associations seemingly driven largely by CMV exposure. Only TCR beta chains were sequenced in this cohort, and the absence of alpha or paired-chain data limited detectable features. Assigning TCR associations to individual alleles was difficult when HLA alleles, especially DR and DQ, strongly co-occurred. Across donors, most TCR sequences were observed very rarely, whereas some public TCRs were present in many individuals. The earlier analysis of about 600 of the donors excluded about 16 rarely observed V segments, including chromosome 9 orphons, because counts were too low. An earlier analysis of approximately 600 of the donors showed that most TCR beta V segments appeared in productive rearrangements either about 87% or about 30% of the time, which broadly matched IMGT annotations. A later analysis found that TCR association rates varied across HLA loci, with DRB1 alleles showing the most associated TCRs and HLA-C alleles the fewest. The 87-base-pair reads could not distinguish some IMGT-functional V segments, including TRBV6-2 and TRBV6-3, so those segments were excluded. According to the authors, the approach could potentially be generalized to other disease states and immunological phenotypes. In vitro tests confirmed that a few of the cytomegalovirus-associated TCR beta chains recognize cytomegalovirus antigens. The only immune exposure information available for the cohort was CMV serostatus. According to a later analysis, parvovirus B19, influenza, CMV and Epstein-Barr virus appeared linked to several top co-occurrence clusters. In a later genetic analysis, a missense DCLRE1C variant was associated with V-gene and J-gene trimming of TCR beta chains, and the association was replicated in an independent cohort.

The cohort comprised some 700 healthy bone marrow donors. Cohort members were all nominally healthy when sampled, although unrecorded immune exposures were likely present. The donor tested CMV seronegative, placing the donor among the roughly 400 seronegative members of the cohort. Each donor provided a peripheral blood sample, and peripheral blood mononuclear cells were used for TCR beta sequencing. Genomic DNA was extracted from the blood cell samples with the Qiagen DNeasy Blood Extraction Kit. The cysteine opens and the phenylalanine closes a CDR3 of 13 amino acids. Just CDR3 DNA is preserved here, 39 bases in frame from base 1. The CDR1 and CDR2 encoded by the germline V gene are SGHRS and YFSETQ. V drops 4 bases and J drops 5 bases, leaving 12 bases in between.

The chain is made from TRBV5-1 and TRBJ1-1; TRBD1 is perhaps the D gene, given 6 matching bases. Sequenced material: PBMCs. The TCR sequence derives from a woman between 45 and 65 years old in good health and CMV-seronegative. The DNA reads as follows: TGCGCCAGCAGCGAACAGGGAGGGACTGAAGCTTTCTTT. This sequence encodes CASSEQGGTEAFF.